Listed below are T cell receptor beta chains from one sample, sequenced in a study of blood T cell repertoires in COVID-19. The method was immunoSEQ multiplex PCR; TCRdb's version includes in-frame clones alone and lacks a portion of them. The repertoire holds approximately 130,000 clones, with roughly 81% as singletons. Sequenced: peripheral blood. All receptors come from a human donor in a cohort sampled during active COVID-19. The CDR3 runs from the conserved cysteine through the conserved F or W. Each record gives: V gene, clone size, J gene, D gene, CDR3 protein, CDR3 DNA. A D gene is named only where the DNA matches it firmly. Clone size is given for some rows only: seen once, a few or many times, or a class if the clone is expanded.

v_call: TRBV19
clone_size: NA
j_call: TRBJ2-7
d_call: NA
cdr3_aa: CASSQRSSGVYEQYF
cdr3_nt: TGTGCCAGTAGCCAGAGGTCCAGCGGAGTCTACGAGCAGTACTTC

v_call: TRBV7-2
clone_size: once
j_call: TRBJ2-3
d_call: NA
cdr3_aa: CASSLAASGGQDTQYF
cdr3_nt: TGTGCCAGCAGCTTAGCGGCCTCGGGGGGCCAAGATACGCAGTATTTT

v_call: TRBV10-1
clone_size: NA
j_call: TRBJ2-7
d_call: NA
cdr3_aa: CASSATGFPYEQYF
cdr3_nt: TGCGCCAGCAGTGCCACAGGGTTCCCCTACGAGCAGTACTTC

v_call: TRBV19
clone_size: once
j_call: TRBJ1-1
d_call: TRBD1
cdr3_aa: CASSLRGQTEAFF
cdr3_nt: TGTGCCAGTAGTCTCAGGGGGCAAACTGAAGCTTTCTTT

v_call: TRBV30
clone_size: NA
j_call: TRBJ1-2
d_call: TRBD1
cdr3_aa: CAWSGIGTGAGGYTF
cdr3_nt: TGTGCCTGGAGTGGGATCGGGACAGGGGCGGGAGGCTACACCTTC

v_call: TRBV19
clone_size: NA
j_call: TRBJ1-1
d_call: NA
cdr3_aa: CASSIARNTEAFF
cdr3_nt: TGTGCCAGTAGTATAGCCCGGAACACTGAAGCTTTCTTT

v_call: TRBV5-1
clone_size: NA
j_call: TRBJ2-3
d_call: NA
cdr3_aa: CASSLEGFKGDTQYF
cdr3_nt: TGCGCCAGCAGCTTGGAGGGGTTTAAGGGAGATACGCAGTATTTT

v_call: TRBV7-2
clone_size: NA
j_call: TRBJ1-2
d_call: TRBD1
cdr3_aa: CASSLGGGQGRAGYTF
cdr3_nt: TGTGCCAGCAGCTTAGGCGGGGGACAGGGGAGGGCTGGCTACACCTTC

v_call: TRBV29-1
clone_size: NA
j_call: TRBJ2-4
d_call: NA
cdr3_aa: CSVVEGTKNIQYF
cdr3_nt: TGCAGCGTTGTCGAGGGAACCAAAAACATTCAGTACTTC

v_call: TRBV3-1/TRBV3-2
clone_size: NA
j_call: TRBJ2-5
d_call: TRBD1
cdr3_aa: CASSNTGTAKETQYF
cdr3_nt: TGTGCCAGCAGCAACACCGGGACAGCCAAGGAGACCCAGTACTTC

v_call: TRBV7-9
clone_size: NA
j_call: TRBJ1-1
d_call: TRBD1
cdr3_aa: CASSDRVNTEAFF
cdr3_nt: TGTGCCAGCAGTGACAGGGTGAACACTGAAGCTTTCTTT

v_call: TRBV19
clone_size: NA
j_call: TRBJ2-1
d_call: TRBD1
cdr3_aa: CASSFQQGDNNEQFF
cdr3_nt: TGTGCCAGTAGTTTTCAGCAGGGGGATAACAATGAGCAGTTCTTC

v_call: TRBV18
clone_size: NA
j_call: TRBJ2-4
d_call: NA
cdr3_aa: CASSQGLLAKNIQYF
cdr3_nt: TGTGCCAGCTCACAGGGACTCCTAGCCAAAAACATTCAGTACTTC

v_call: TRBV7-9
clone_size: few
j_call: TRBJ2-1
d_call: TRBD1
cdr3_aa: CASSPNHYRGGSEQFF
cdr3_nt: TGTGCCAGCAGCCCAAACCACTACAGGGGCGGTAGTGAGCAGTTCTTC

v_call: TRBV10-3
clone_size: NA
j_call: TRBJ1-1
d_call: NA
cdr3_aa: CAIRTLGNTEAFF
cdr3_nt: TGTGCCATCAGGACATTAGGGAACACTGAAGCTTTCTTT

v_call: TRBV5-4
clone_size: NA
j_call: TRBJ2-2
d_call: NA
cdr3_aa: CASSRPSGGLEELFF
cdr3_nt: TGTGCCAGCAGCCGGCCTTCGGGGGGCCTAGAGGAGCTGTTTTTT

v_call: TRBV6-6
clone_size: NA
j_call: TRBJ2-1
d_call: NA
cdr3_aa: CASSYSTVYNEQFF
cdr3_nt: TGTGCCAGCAGTTACTCGACAGTTTACAATGAGCAGTTCTTC

v_call: TRBV10-3
clone_size: NA
j_call: TRBJ2-1
d_call: NA
cdr3_aa: CAISDEGGSYNEQFF
cdr3_nt: TGTGCCATCAGTGACGAGGGGGGGAGCTACAATGAGCAGTTCTTC

v_call: TRBV21-1
clone_size: NA
j_call: TRBJ2-3
d_call: NA
cdr3_aa: CASTQGLAGGPHRTDTQYF
cdr3_nt: TGTGCCAGCACCCAAGGACTAGCGGGGGGGCCCCATCGCACAGATACGCAGTATTTT

v_call: TRBV5-1
clone_size: NA
j_call: TRBJ2-5
d_call: TRBD2
cdr3_aa: CASSPRRGEETQYF
cdr3_nt: TGCGCCAGCAGCCCCCGGCGGGGGGAAGAGACCCAGTACTTC

v_call: TRBV19
clone_size: NA
j_call: TRBJ2-1
d_call: TRBD1
cdr3_aa: CASSMAAGGSYNEQFF
cdr3_nt: TGTGCCAGTAGTATGGCGGCAGGGGGCTCCTACAATGAGCAGTTCTTC

v_call: TRBV3-1/TRBV3-2
clone_size: NA
j_call: TRBJ1-4
d_call: TRBD1
cdr3_aa: CASSQAGTGMAKLFF
cdr3_nt: TGTGCCAGCAGCCAAGCCGGGACAGGGATGGCAAAACTGTTTTTT

v_call: TRBV5-5
clone_size: NA
j_call: TRBJ2-7
d_call: NA
cdr3_aa: CASSLAGVGYEQYF
cdr3_nt: TGTGCCAGCAGCTTGGCAGGGGTCGGGTACGAGCAGTACTTC

v_call: TRBV9
clone_size: NA
j_call: TRBJ2-2
d_call: NA
cdr3_aa: CASSAKGGGALRTGELFF
cdr3_nt: TGTGCCAGCAGCGCAAAAGGTGGGGGGGCGCTCCGCACCGGGGAGCTGTTTTTT

v_call: TRBV30
clone_size: few
j_call: TRBJ1-4
d_call: TRBD1
cdr3_aa: CAWSPEWTGISFLFF
cdr3_nt: TGTGCCTGGAGCCCCGAATGGACAGGGATTAGTTTTCTGTTTTTT

v_call: TRBV7-2
clone_size: NA
j_call: TRBJ2-1
d_call: TRBD2
cdr3_aa: CASSPTSGGAREQFF
cdr3_nt: TGTGCCAGCAGCCCCACTAGCGGGGGGGCCCGGGAGCAGTTCTTC

v_call: TRBV6-5
clone_size: few
j_call: TRBJ1-1
d_call: NA
cdr3_aa: CASTGSTEAFF
cdr3_nt: TGTGCCAGCACCGGGAGCACTGAAGCTTTCTTT

v_call: TRBV3-1/TRBV3-2
clone_size: NA
j_call: TRBJ2-7
d_call: TRBD1
cdr3_aa: CATKMNRQGGEQYF
cdr3_nt: TGTGCCACCAAGATGAACAGACAGGGCGGGGAGCAGTACTTC

v_call: TRBV7-8
clone_size: NA
j_call: TRBJ1-2
d_call: NA
cdr3_aa: CASSLDGRENYGYTF
cdr3_nt: TGTGCCAGCAGCTTAGATGGGAGGGAGAACTATGGCTACACCTTC

v_call: TRBV15
clone_size: NA
j_call: TRBJ1-1
d_call: NA
cdr3_aa: CATSRDSVTEAFF
cdr3_nt: TGTGCCACCAGCAGAGATTCGGTCACTGAAGCTTTCTTT

v_call: TRBV9
clone_size: NA
j_call: TRBJ2-2
d_call: NA
cdr3_aa: CASSVASNTGELFF
cdr3_nt: TGTGCCAGCAGCGTTGCTAGCAACACCGGGGAGCTGTTTTTT

v_call: TRBV6-4
clone_size: NA
j_call: TRBJ2-7
d_call: TRBD1
cdr3_aa: CASSEGQGYYEQYF
cdr3_nt: TGTGCCAGCAGTGAAGGACAGGGTTACTACGAGCAGTACTTC

v_call: TRBV18
clone_size: NA
j_call: TRBJ2-7
d_call: NA
cdr3_aa: CASSPSGREQYF
cdr3_nt: TGTGCCAGCTCCCCCTCAGGGCGAGAGCAGTACTTC

v_call: TRBV30
clone_size: once
j_call: TRBJ1-4
d_call: NA
cdr3_aa: CAWSVSPLNEKLFF
cdr3_nt: TGTGCCTGGAGTGTATCCCCGTTGAATGAAAAACTGTTTTTT

v_call: TRBV30
clone_size: NA
j_call: TRBJ1-2
d_call: NA
cdr3_aa: CAWSVLQDYGYTF
cdr3_nt: TGTGCCTGGAGTGTACTGCAGGACTATGGCTACACCTTC

v_call: TRBV19
clone_size: NA
j_call: TRBJ2-7
d_call: TRBD2
cdr3_aa: CASSIGLASGLYEQYF
cdr3_nt: TGTGCCAGTAGTATAGGGTTGGCTAGCGGACTCTACGAGCAGTACTTC

v_call: TRBV19
clone_size: NA
j_call: TRBJ2-2
d_call: TRBD2
cdr3_aa: CASSIDPAGGGTGELFF
cdr3_nt: TGTGCCAGTAGTATAGATCCGGCCGGGGGGGGCACCGGGGAGCTGTTTTTT

v_call: TRBV24-1
clone_size: NA
j_call: TRBJ2-1
d_call: NA
cdr3_aa: CATSDPRGAGNEQFF
cdr3_nt: TGTGCCACCAGTGATCCACGGGGGGCGGGAAATGAGCAGTTCTTC

v_call: TRBV1
clone_size: NA
j_call: TRBJ2-5
d_call: NA
cdr3_aa: CTSSQGPLARVETQYF
cdr3_nt: TGCACCAGCAGCCAAGGCCCCTTGGCCAGGGTGGAGACCCAGTACTTC

v_call: TRBV2
clone_size: NA
j_call: TRBJ2-7
d_call: NA
cdr3_aa: CASTIKGGSEQYF
cdr3_nt: TGTGCCAGCACCATTAAGGGGGGGTCCGAGCAGTACTTC